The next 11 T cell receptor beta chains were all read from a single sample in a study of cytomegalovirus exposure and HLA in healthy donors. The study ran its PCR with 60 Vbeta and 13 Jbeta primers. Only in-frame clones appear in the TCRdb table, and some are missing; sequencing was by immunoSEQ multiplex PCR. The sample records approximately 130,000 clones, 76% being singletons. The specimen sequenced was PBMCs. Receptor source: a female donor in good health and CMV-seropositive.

This CDR3 is CASSLSRPRQGGLSDYTF. The CDR3 DNA is TGTGCCAGCAGTTTATCGCGACCCCGACAGGGAGGTTTGTCGGACTACACCTTC. The chain employs TRBV27 and TRBJ1-2, with 7 nucleotides matching TRBD1. The CDR3 has 18 amino acids. Germline V lookup: CDR1 MNHEY, CDR2 SMNVEV (reference sequence). J was trimmed by 10 bases and V by 0 bases; bases with no gene match: 20.

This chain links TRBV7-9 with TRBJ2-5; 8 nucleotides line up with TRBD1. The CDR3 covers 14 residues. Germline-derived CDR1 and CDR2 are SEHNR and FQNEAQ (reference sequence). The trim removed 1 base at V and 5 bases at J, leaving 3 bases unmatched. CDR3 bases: TGTGCCAGCAGCTTAGGACAGGGGATCGAGACCCAGTACTTC. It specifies CASSLGQGIETQYF.

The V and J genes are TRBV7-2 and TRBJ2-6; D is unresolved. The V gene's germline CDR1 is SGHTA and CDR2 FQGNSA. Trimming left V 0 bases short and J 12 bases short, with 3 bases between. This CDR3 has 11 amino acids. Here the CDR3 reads CASSLARVLTF. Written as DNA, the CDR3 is TGTGCCAGCAGCTTAGCTCGCGTCCTGACTTTC.

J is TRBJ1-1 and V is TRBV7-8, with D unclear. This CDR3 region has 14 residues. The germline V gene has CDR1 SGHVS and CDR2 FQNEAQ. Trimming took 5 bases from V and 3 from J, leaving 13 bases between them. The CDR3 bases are TGTGCCAGCAGCCTACGATACGTGGACACTGAAGCTTTCTTT. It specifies CASSLRYVDTEAFF.

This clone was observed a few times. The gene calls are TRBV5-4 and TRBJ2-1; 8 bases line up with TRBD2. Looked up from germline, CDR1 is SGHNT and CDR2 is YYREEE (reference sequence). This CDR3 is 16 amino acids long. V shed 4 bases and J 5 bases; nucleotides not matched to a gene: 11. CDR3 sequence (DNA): TGTGCCAGCAGCGCTGGGCGGGAGGCCCCGCACAATGAGCAGTTCTTC. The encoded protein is CASSAGREAPHNEQFF.

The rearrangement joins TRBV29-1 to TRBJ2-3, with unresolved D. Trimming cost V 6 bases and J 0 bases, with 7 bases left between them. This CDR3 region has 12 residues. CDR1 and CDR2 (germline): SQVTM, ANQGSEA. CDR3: CSVASSTDTQYF. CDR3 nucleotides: TGCAGCGTAGCATCTAGCACAGATACGCAGTATTTT.

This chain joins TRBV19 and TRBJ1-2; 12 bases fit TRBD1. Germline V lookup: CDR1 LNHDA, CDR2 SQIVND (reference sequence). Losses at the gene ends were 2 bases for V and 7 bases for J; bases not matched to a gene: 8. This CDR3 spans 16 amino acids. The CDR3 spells CASSITTGTGGFGYTF. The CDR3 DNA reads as TGTGCCAGTAGTATAACAACCGGGACAGGGGGCTTTGGCTACACCTTC. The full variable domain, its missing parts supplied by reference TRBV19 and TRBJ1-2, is DGGITQSPKYLFRKEGQNVTLSCEQNLNHDAMYWYRQDPGQGLRLIYYSQIVNDFQKGDIAEGYSVSREKKESFPLTVTSAQKNPTAFYLCASSITTGTGGFGYTFGSGTRLTVV.

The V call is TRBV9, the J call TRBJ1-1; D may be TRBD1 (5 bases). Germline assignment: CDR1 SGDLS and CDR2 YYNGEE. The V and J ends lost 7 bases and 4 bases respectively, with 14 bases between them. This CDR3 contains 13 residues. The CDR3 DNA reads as TGTGCCAGCGGGGCAGGGTTCGGCACTGAAGCTTTCTTT. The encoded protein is CASGAGFGTEAFF.

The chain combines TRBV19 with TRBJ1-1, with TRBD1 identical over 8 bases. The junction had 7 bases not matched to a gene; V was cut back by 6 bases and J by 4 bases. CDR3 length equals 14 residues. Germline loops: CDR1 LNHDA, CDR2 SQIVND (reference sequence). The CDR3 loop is CASSDGTGPTEAFF. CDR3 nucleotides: TGTGCCAGTAGCGATGGGACAGGTCCCACTGAAGCTTTCTTT. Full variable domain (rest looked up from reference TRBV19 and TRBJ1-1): DGGITQSPKYLFRKEGQNVTLSCEQNLNHDAMYWYRQDPGQGLRLIYYSQIVNDFQKGDIAEGYSVSREKKESFPLTVTSAQKNPTAFYLCASSDGTGPTEAFFGQGTRLTVV.

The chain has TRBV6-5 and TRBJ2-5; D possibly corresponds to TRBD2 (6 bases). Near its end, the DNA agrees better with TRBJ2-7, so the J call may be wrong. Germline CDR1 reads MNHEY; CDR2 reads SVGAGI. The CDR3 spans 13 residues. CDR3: CASSPGVLYEQYF. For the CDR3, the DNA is TGTGCCAGCAGCCCGGGGGTGCTCTACGAGCAGTACTTC.

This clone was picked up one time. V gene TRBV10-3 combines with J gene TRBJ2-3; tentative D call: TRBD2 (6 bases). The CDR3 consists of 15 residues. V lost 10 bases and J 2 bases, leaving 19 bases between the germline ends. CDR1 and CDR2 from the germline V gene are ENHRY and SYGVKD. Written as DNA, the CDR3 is TGTGCCAGCACGCGGAGCGGGTTTGACACAGATACGCAGTATTTT. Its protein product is CASTRSGFDTDTQYF.